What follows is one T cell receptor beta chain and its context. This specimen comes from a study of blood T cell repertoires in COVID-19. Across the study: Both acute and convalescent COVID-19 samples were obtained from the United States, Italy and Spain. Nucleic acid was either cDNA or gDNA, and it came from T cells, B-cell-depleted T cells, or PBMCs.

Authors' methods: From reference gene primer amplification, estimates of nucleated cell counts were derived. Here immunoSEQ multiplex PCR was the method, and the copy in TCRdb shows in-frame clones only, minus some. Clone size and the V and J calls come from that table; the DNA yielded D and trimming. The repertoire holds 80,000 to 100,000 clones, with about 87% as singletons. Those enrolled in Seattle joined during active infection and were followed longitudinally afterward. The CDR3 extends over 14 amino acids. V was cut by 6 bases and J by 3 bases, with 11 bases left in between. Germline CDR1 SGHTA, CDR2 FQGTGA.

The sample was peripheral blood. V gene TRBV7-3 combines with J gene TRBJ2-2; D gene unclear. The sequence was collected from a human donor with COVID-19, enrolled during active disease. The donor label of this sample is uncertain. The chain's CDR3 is CASRPPGDTGELFF. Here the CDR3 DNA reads TGTGCCAGCAGACCTCCCGGAGACACCGGGGAGCTGTTTTTT.